These 19 T cell receptor beta chains share one sample of origin, sequenced in a study of cytomegalovirus exposure and HLA in healthy donors. Researchers ran the PCR with 60 Vbeta and 13 Jbeta primers. The repertoire was sequenced with immunoSEQ multiplex PCR; TCRdb's copy has only in-frame clones and lacks some. Across over 75,000 clones, the top ten clones capture 5.5% of the sample. Material for sequencing was PBMCs. The source of these receptors is a girl aged 10-17 years in good health and CMV-seropositive.

The chain is built from TRBV10-3 and TRBJ1-2; TRBD1 matches at 12 bases. CDR1 and CDR2 from the germline V gene are ENHRY and SYGVKD. V shed 0 bases, J shed 5 bases, and the junction held 4 bases outside the gene matches. The CDR3 runs to 16 residues. In DNA, the CDR3 is TGTGCCATCAGTGAGTCGGGACAGGGGGCAAGGTATGGCTACACCTTC. It codes for CAISESGQGARYGYTF.

The chain is built from TRBV6-6 and TRBJ2-3, with 9 positions matching TRBD1. Germline CDR1 is MNHNY and CDR2 is SVGAGI (reference sequence). The V segment lost 5 bases and the J segment 3 bases; nucleotides outside the gene matches: 0. CDR3 length: 13 amino acids. The CDR3 DNA follows: TGTGCCAGCAGTGGACAGGGGACAGATACGCAGTATTTT. This sequence encodes CASSGQGTDTQYF.

V gene TRBV5-6 combines with J gene TRBJ1-1; weak D call: TRBD1 (6 bases). Germline assignment: CDR1 SGHDT and CDR2 YYEEEE. Trimming left V 0 bases short and J 7 bases short, with 10 bases between. This CDR3 comprises 13 residues. The CDR3 region is CASSLGQAREAFF. The CDR3, as DNA: TGTGCCAGCAGCTTGGGACAGGCTCGTGAAGCTTTCTTT.

V gene TRBV9 combines with J gene TRBJ2-2; a weak D match, TRBD2 (5 bases). Germline assignment: CDR1 SGDLS and CDR2 YYNGEE. The V end was cut by 0 bases, the J end by 6 bases, with 9 bases between. The length of the CDR3 is 14 residues. CDR3 loop: CASSVVEGPGELFF. CDR3 bases: TGTGCCAGCAGCGTAGTTGAGGGCCCCGGGGAGCTGTTTTTT.

The rearrangement joins TRBV6-6 to TRBJ2-7; 7 bases line up with TRBD1. The CDR3 extends over 12 amino acids. After removal of 5 bases from V and 3 bases from J, the junction contained 1 base not matched to a gene. Per the germline V gene, CDR1 is MNHNY and CDR2 is SVGAGI (reference sequence). CDR3 residues: CASSGQDYEQYV. As DNA, the CDR3 is TGTGCCAGCAGTGGACAGGACTACGAGCAGTACGTC.

The chain links TRBV5-1 to TRBJ2-1; 7 nucleotides align to TRBD1. J was trimmed by 5 bases and V by 3 bases; bases with no gene match: 8. The germline V gene encodes CDR1 SGHRS and CDR2 YFSETQ. The CDR3 runs to 15 residues. CDR3 residues: CASSSTDRANNEQFF. The CDR3 nucleotides read TGCGCCAGCAGCTCAACCGACAGGGCTAACAATGAGCAGTTCTTC. Based on the CDR3 plus reference TRBV5-1 and TRBJ2-1, the full variable domain is KAGVTQTPRYLIKTRGQQVTLSCSPISGHRSVSWYQQTPGQGLQFLFEYFSETQRNKGNFPGRFSGRQFSNSRSEMNVSTLELGDSALYLCASSSTDRANNEQFFGPGTRLTVL.

This chain connects TRBV19 to TRBJ1-5; 9 positions match TRBD1. J gave up 0 bases and V 4 bases, and 4 bases lay outside the gene matches. Germline lookup yields CDR1 LNHDA and CDR2 SQIVND (reference sequence). The CDR3 spans 16 residues. CDR3 sequence reads: CASSRGQGYSNQPQHF. In DNA form, the CDR3 reads TGTGCCAGTAGTAGGGGACAGGGCTATAGCAATCAGCCCCAGCATTTT.

The chain employs TRBV4-2 and TRBJ2-6; D might be TRBD2 (6 bases). The ends were cut back, 3 bases at V and 0 bases at J, with 12 bases in the middle. This CDR3 has 17 amino acids. CDR1 is LGHNA, CDR2 YNFKEQ, per germline. The CDR3, as DNA: TGTGCCAGCAGCCATGGGGGGTCGGGCTCTGGGGCCAACGTCCTGACTTTC. This translates into CASSHGGSGSGANVLTF.

The V call is TRBV10-3, the J call TRBJ1-1; tentative D call: TRBD1 (6 bases). This CDR3 has 15 amino acids. Germline-derived CDR1 and CDR2 are ENHRY and SYGVKD. V was clipped by 5 bases and J by 3 bases, with 16 bases between them. CDR3 sequence: CAISPATGKDTEAFF. As DNA, the CDR3 is TGTGCCATCAGTCCAGCTACAGGGAAAGACACTGAAGCTTTCTTT.

The rearrangement joins TRBV4-1 to TRBJ2-2; 13 bases are shared with TRBD2. The CDR3 covers 16 residues. V dropped 3 bases and J dropped 7; count of bases not matched to a gene: 5. Germline lookup yields CDR1 MGHRA and CDR2 YSYEKL. The CDR3 protein is CASSHTSGGDSGELFF. CDR3 DNA: TGCGCCAGCAGCCACACTAGCGGGGGGGACAGCGGGGAGCTGTTTTTT.

This rearrangement joins TRBV9 to TRBJ1-1; maybe TRBD1 (5 bases). In germline, CDR1 is SGDLS, CDR2 YYNGEE. Trimming took off 3 bases at V and 1 base at J, with 13 bases between the two ends. The CDR3 consists of 15 residues. CDR3 sequence reads: CASSEPIGQNTEAFF. The CDR3 DNA follows: TGTGCCAGCAGCGAACCCATTGGACAGAACACTGAAGCTTTCTTT.

The genes are TRBV6-6 and TRBJ1-4; 10 positions agree with TRBD1. This CDR3 contains 16 residues. CDR1 and CDR2 (germline): MNHNY, SVGAGI (reference sequence). Trimming cost V 6 bases and J 6 bases; bases outside gene matches: 10. CDR3 DNA sequence: TGTGCCAGCAGGAAAGTATCCGGGACAGGGGATGAAAAACTGTTTTTT. Amino acids: CASRKVSGTGDEKLFF.

Here the CDR3 reads CASSGATGSPLHF. The CDR3, as DNA: TGTGCCAGCAGTGGCGCGACTGGGTCACCCCTCCACTTT. The V call is TRBV6-4, the J call TRBJ1-6; D gene uncertain. The CDR3 is 13 amino acids. Germline CDR1 MRHNA, CDR2 SNTAGT. V shed 4 bases and J shed 10 bases, with 11 bases lying between them.

The V and J genes are TRBV7-9 and TRBJ1-4; no firm D call. The CDR3 spans 12 residues. Trimming cost V 6 bases and J 8 bases, with 10 bases left between them. The germline CDR1 and CDR2 sequences are SEHNR and FQNEAQ (reference sequence). CDR3 sequence: CASSDQAEKLFF. DNA for the CDR3: TGTGCCAGCAGTGACCAGGCGGAAAAACTGTTTTTT.

Here the CDR3 reads CASSHRPGGSVEQYF. As DNA, the CDR3 is TGTGCCAGCAGCCACCGTCCGGGGGGATCGGTCGAGCAGTACTTC. The chain couples TRBV4-2 to TRBJ2-7; TRBD2 matches at 7 bases. CDR3 length: 15 residues. The germline V gene has CDR1 LGHNA and CDR2 YNFKEQ. V gave up 3 bases and J gave up 6 bases; unmatched junction bases: 11.

The gene calls are TRBV13 and TRBJ1-1; tentative D call: TRBD1 (6 bases). The CDR3 has 13 residues. V lost 5 bases and J 7 bases, leaving 14 bases between the germline ends. Germline loops: CDR1 PRHDT, CDR2 FYEKMQ (reference sequence). The chain's CDR3 is CASSLRTVFEAFF. In DNA form, the CDR3 reads TGTGCCAGCAGCCTACGGACAGTATTTGAAGCTTTCTTT. Full variable domain (outside the CDR3, taken from reference TRBV13 and TRBJ1-1): AAGVIQSPRHLIKEKRETATLKCYPIPRHDTVYWYQQGPGQDPQFLISFYEKMQSDKGSIPDRFSAQQFSDYHSELNMSSLELGDSALYFCASSLRTVFEAFFGQGTRLTVV.

The chain links TRBV19 to TRBJ1-2; tentatively, D is TRBD1 (5 bases). The germline gives CDR1 LNHDA, CDR2 SQIVND (reference sequence). The CDR3 totals 13 residues. The ends were cut back, 6 bases at V and 4 bases at J, with 12 bases in the middle. CDR3 protein: CASSKQDRYGYTF. The CDR3, as DNA: TGTGCCAGTAGCAAACAGGACCGCTATGGCTACACCTTC. Full variable domain (remainder filled in from reference TRBV19 and TRBJ1-2): DGGITQSPKYLFRKEGQNVTLSCEQNLNHDAMYWYRQDPGQGLRLIYYSQIVNDFQKGDIAEGYSVSREKKESFPLTVTSAQKNPTAFYLCASSKQDRYGYTFGSGTRLTVV.

V usage is TRBV29-1 and J usage is TRBJ2-2, with TRBD2 matching 7 bases. CDR1 and CDR2 from the germline V gene are SQVTM and ANQGSEA. The CDR3 covers 11 residues. The ends lost 7 bases at V and 5 bases at J; junction bases unmatched: 1. CDR3 loop: CSAGGTGELFF. DNA of the CDR3: TGCAGCGCCGGGGGGACCGGGGAGCTGTTTTTT.

The chain joins TRBV20-1 to TRBJ2-2; D unclear. Germline lookup yields CDR1 DFQATT and CDR2 SNEGSKA (reference sequence). This CDR3 spans 10 amino acids. CDR3 DNA sequence: TGCACTCTTCTCACCGGGGAGCTGTTTTTT. This sequence encodes CTLLTGELFF.